This record looks at one T cell receptor (beta chain) sequence and its context. Its antigen is not known. Researchers attached unique molecular identifiers to individual cDNA molecules. TCRdb re-derived calls from the 5' RACE reads in MiXCR, one entry per CDR3 protein. This table holds under 50,000 distinct CDR3 sequences, 23% found once. The data originate from a study of early T cells in non-severe SARS-CoV-2 infection. The study, taken as a whole, reports: The VDJdb matching leaned toward anti-spike CD8 responses and overlooked private and CD4 specificities.

V was cut by 4 bases and J by 5 bases, with 15 bases left in between. The CDR3 sequence is 14 residues long. Germline CDR1 SGHRS, CDR2 YFSETQ. The J gene is TRBJ1-1, the V gene TRBV5-1; maybe TRBD1 (6 bases). The TCR was taken from an adult who was a healthcare worker with PCR-confirmed SARS-CoV-2 infection or an uninfected control (not recorded which). This specimen was whole blood, taken at baseline. Here the CDR3 reads CASSPEGGGTEAFF. CDR3 nucleotide sequence: TGCGCCAGCAGCCCCGAGGGGGGAGGTACTGAAGCTTTCTTT.